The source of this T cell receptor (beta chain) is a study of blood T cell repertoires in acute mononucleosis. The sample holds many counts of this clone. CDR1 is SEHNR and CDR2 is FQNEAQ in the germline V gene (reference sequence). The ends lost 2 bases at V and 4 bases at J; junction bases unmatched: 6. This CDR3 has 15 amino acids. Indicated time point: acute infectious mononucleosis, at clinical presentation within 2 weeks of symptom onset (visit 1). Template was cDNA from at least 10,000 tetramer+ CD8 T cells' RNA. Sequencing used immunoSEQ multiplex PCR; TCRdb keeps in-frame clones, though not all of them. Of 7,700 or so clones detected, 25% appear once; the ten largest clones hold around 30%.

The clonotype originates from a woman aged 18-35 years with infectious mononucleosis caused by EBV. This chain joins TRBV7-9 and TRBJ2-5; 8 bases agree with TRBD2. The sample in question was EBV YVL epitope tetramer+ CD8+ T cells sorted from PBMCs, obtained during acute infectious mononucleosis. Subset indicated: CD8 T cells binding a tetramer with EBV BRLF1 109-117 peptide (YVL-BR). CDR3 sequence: CASSLLAGGGETQYF. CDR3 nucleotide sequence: TGTGCCAGCAGCTTACTGGCGGGGGGTGGAGAGACCCAGTACTTC.